This entry lists 29 T cell receptor beta chains sequenced from one sample in a study of blood T cell repertoires in COVID-19. Only in-frame clones appear in the TCRdb table, and some are missing; sequencing was by immunoSEQ multiplex PCR. The data hold around 130,000 clones, with approximately 82% observed a single time. Sequencing was performed on peripheral blood. These receptors were taken from a man between 35 and 55 years old with active or convalescent COVID-19.

The chain is built from TRBV11-2 and TRBJ2-1; 9 bases align to TRBD2. The ends lost 2 bases at V and 5 bases at J; junction bases unmatched: 4. Germline lookup yields CDR1 SGHAT and CDR2 FQNNGV. This CDR3 region has 15 residues. This chain's CDR3 is CASSLRLADDNEQFF. In DNA form, the CDR3 reads TGTGCCAGCAGCTTACGACTAGCGGACGACAATGAGCAGTTCTTC.

This chain joins TRBV10-3 and TRBJ1-5; weak D call: TRBD1 (6 bases). V was cut by 4 bases and J by 4 bases, with 14 bases left in between. The CDR3 consists of 15 residues. The germline V gene encodes CDR1 ENHRY and CDR2 SYGVKD. CDR3 loop: CAISGSGAGNQPQHF. CDR3 nucleotides: TGTGCCATCAGTGGATCAGGGGCCGGGAATCAGCCCCAGCATTTT.

The chain carries TRBV6-5 and TRBJ1-1; 8 positions match TRBD1. J gave up 1 base and V 6 bases, and 4 bases lay outside the gene matches. This CDR3 has 14 amino acids. CDR1 is MNHEY and CDR2 is SVGAGI in the germline V gene. The CDR3 loop is CASRAGTGNTEAFF. For the CDR3, the DNA is TGTGCCAGCAGAGCCGGGACAGGGAACACTGAAGCTTTCTTT.

The rearrangement links TRBV19 to TRBJ2-3, with 8 bases aligning to TRBD2. The J segment lost 0 bases and the V segment lost 0 bases, leaving 5 bases of the junction unmatched. The CDR3 is 17 amino acids. Germline V gene sequence: CDR1 LNHDA, CDR2 SQIVND (reference sequence). CDR3 DNA: TGTGCCAGTAGTATAGAAGGGCGGGGGGACAGCACAGATACGCAGTATTTT. Residues: CASSIEGRGDSTDTQYF.

V and J are TRBV9 and TRBJ1-1; 8 nucleotides agree with TRBD1. Losses at the gene ends were 4 bases for V and 3 bases for J; bases not matched to a gene: 8. Germline CDR1 reads SGDLS; CDR2 reads YYNGEE. CDR3 length equals 15 residues. CDR3 nucleotides: TGTGCCAGCAGCCTCCAGGGGGCTGAGGACACTGAAGCTTTCTTT. This sequence encodes CASSLQGAEDTEAFF.

V is TRBV7-9 and J is TRBJ2-1, with 7 bases identical to TRBD1. Looked up from germline, CDR1 is SEHNR and CDR2 is FQNEAQ (reference sequence). With 5 bases clipped from V and 5 bases from J, the junction kept 3 bases outside the gene matches. CDR3 length: 13 amino acids. CDR3 sequence reads: CASSGTVNNEQFF. For the CDR3, the DNA is TGTGCCAGCAGCGGGACAGTGAACAATGAGCAGTTCTTC.

The chain couples TRBV2 to TRBJ2-5; a possible D gene is TRBD1 (7 bases). CDR1 is SNHLY and CDR2 is FYNNEI in the germline V gene. The V gene lost 6 bases and the J gene lost 1 base, with 18 bases spanning the gap. CDR3 length: 16 residues. In DNA, the CDR3 is TGTGCCAGCAGCGGTTCAGGGGGGATCCTCCAAGAGACCCAGTACTTC. Protein product: CASSGSGGILQETQYF. The entire variable domain, with the rest obtained from reference TRBV2 and TRBJ2-5, is as follows: EPEVTQTPSHQVTQMGQEVILRCVPISNHLYFYWYRQILGQKVEFLVSFYNNEISEKSEIFDDQFSVERPDGSNFTLKIRSTKLEDSAMYFCASSGSGGILQETQYFGPGTRLLVL.

This clone was recorded only once. The chain employs TRBV6-5 and TRBJ1-1; TRBD1 matches 7 bases. The germline V gene encodes CDR1 MNHEY and CDR2 SVGAGI. There are 11 residues in the CDR3. Unmatched junction bases numbered 3, after V lost 8 bases and J lost 6 bases. The CDR3: CASLRGAEAFF. The DNA for the CDR3 is TGTGCCAGCCTCAGGGGGGCTGAAGCTTTCTTT.

The chain recombines TRBV7-9 with TRBJ1-5, with 7 positions matching TRBD1. The germline gives CDR1 SEHNR, CDR2 FQNEAQ (reference sequence). This CDR3 contains 16 residues. The junction had 7 bases not matched to a gene; V was cut back by 1 base and J by 4 bases. The CDR3 coding sequence is TGTGCCAGCAGCTTAGGGAAGACAGGGAGGAATCAGCCCCAGCATTTT. Amino acids: CASSLGKTGRNQPQHF.

The CDR3 bases are TGTGCCAGCAGCTTAGAGGGGTGGGGCTACACCTTC. Translation gives CASSLEGWGYTF. The genes are TRBV7-2 and TRBJ1-2; perhaps TRBD1 as D (5 bases). Per germline, CDR1 SGHTA and CDR2 FQGNSA. V lost 1 base and J 8 bases, leaving 8 bases between the germline ends. The CDR3 is 12 residues long.

The chain combines TRBV19 with TRBJ1-4, with unresolved D. V shed 6 bases and J shed 8 bases, with 16 bases lying between them. The CDR3 consists of 14 residues. Germline V gene lookup returns CDR1 LNHDA and CDR2 SQIVND (reference sequence). CDR3 bases: TGTGCCAGTAGAAATGCTTACAGTAGGGAAAAACTGTTTTTT. Translating gives CASRNAYSREKLFF.

The chain carries TRBV4-3 and TRBJ1-6; 9 bases align to TRBD1. The CDR3 is 15 amino acids. Germline lookup yields CDR1 LGHNA and CDR2 YSLEER. V lost 1 base, J lost 5 bases, and 0 bases stayed unmatched. CDR3: CASSQGDRDNSPLHF. The CDR3 DNA sequence: TGCGCCAGCAGCCAAGGGGACAGGGATAATTCACCCCTCCACTTT.

V is TRBV7-3 and J is TRBJ2-7; weak D call: TRBD2 (5 bases). The germline V gene has CDR1 SGHTA and CDR2 FQGTGA. The CDR3 consists of 14 residues. V was pared by 2 bases and J by 2 bases, with 10 bases between. The CDR3 protein is CASSLGPGTYEQYF. CDR3 nucleotides: TGTGCCAGCAGCTTAGGTCCGGGAACCTACGAGCAGTACTTC.

This clone was counted between two and nine times. This chain joins TRBV6-2 or TRBV6-3 and TRBJ1-2; no firm D call. CDR3 length: 13 residues. V gave up 0 bases and J gave up 7 bases, with 9 bases separating them. Per the germline V gene, CDR1 is MNHEY and CDR2 is SVGEGT. The CDR3 loop reads CASSYSPGAGYTF. As DNA, the CDR3 is TGTGCCAGCAGTTACTCTCCCGGAGCTGGCTACACCTTC.

This chain uses TRBV6-5 with TRBJ2-7; D is perhaps TRBD1 (7 bases). The length of the CDR3 is 14 residues. Per germline, CDR1 MNHEY and CDR2 SVGAGI. Trimming took 7 bases from V and 1 from J, leaving 14 bases between them. DNA for the CDR3: TGTGCCAGCACGGCGGGACAGTCTTCCTACGAGCAGTACTTC. Translation gives CASTAGQSSYEQYF.

This chain links TRBV30 with TRBJ1-2, with no clear D. This CDR3 is 12 amino acids long. Germline V gene lookup returns CDR1 GTSNPN and CDR2 SVGIG (reference sequence). V lost 1 base and J lost 4, with 7 bases in between. CDR3 nucleotide sequence: TGTGCCTGGAGTGCCCAGTTCTATGGCTACACCTTC. The encoded protein is CAWSAQFYGYTF.

The V call is TRBV14, the J call TRBJ2-7, with TRBD2 as a possible D gene (6 bases). This CDR3 comprises 13 residues. Trimming removed 5 bases at V and 9 bases at J, with 17 bases between. The germline gives CDR1 SGHDN, CDR2 FVKESK. CDR3 residues: CASSFGGGAGQYF. CDR3 in DNA: TGTGCCAGCAGCTTTGGAGGCGGGGCAGGGCAGTACTTC.

Of note for this clone: Other nucleotide sequences from this sample produce the same CDR3. This CDR3 is CASSLGQGINSPLHF. In DNA, the CDR3 is TGTGCCAGCAGCCTGGGACAGGGGATTAATTCACCCCTCCACTTT. This chain links TRBV7-3 with TRBJ1-6; TRBD1 agrees at 10 bases. V gave up 5 bases and J gave up 6 bases; unmatched junction bases: 4. From germline, CDR1 is SGHTA and CDR2 FQGTGA. This CDR3 spans 15 amino acids.

V gene TRBV6-1 combines with J gene TRBJ1-4; D is ambiguous. V lost 2 bases and J 0 bases, leaving 4 bases between the germline ends. CDR3 length equals 14 residues. CDR1 and CDR2 from the germline V gene are MNHNS and SASEGT. In DNA form, the CDR3 reads TGTGCCAGCAGTGAACGTTCAACTAATGAAAAACTGTTTTTT. Protein: CASSERSTNEKLFF.

This sequence joins TRBV6-2 or TRBV6-3 and TRBJ2-7; 9 bases map to TRBD1. Germline values: CDR1 MNHEY, CDR2 SVGEGT. V was clipped by 5 bases and J by 0 bases; unmatched bases: 5. The CDR3 totals 15 residues. CDR3 region: CASSPGQGSSYEQYF. CDR3 DNA: TGTGCCAGCAGTCCCGGACAGGGGAGCTCCTACGAGCAGTACTTC.

The chain employs TRBV6-5 and TRBJ1-3, with 8 nucleotides matching TRBD1. CDR3 length equals 15 residues. Looked up from germline, CDR1 is MNHEY and CDR2 is SVGAGI. The trim removed 2 bases at V and 4 bases at J, leaving 4 bases unmatched. The DNA for the CDR3 is TGTGCCAGCAGTTACACGACAGGGGCAGGAAACACCATATATTTT. Translating it yields CASSYTTGAGNTIYF.

This chain links TRBV27 with TRBJ2-7; TRBD1 matches at 11 bases. J gave up 7 bases and V 5 bases, and 4 bases lay outside the gene matches. Germline V gene lookup returns CDR1 MNHEY and CDR2 SMNVEV (reference sequence). This CDR3 contains 13 residues. The chain's CDR3 is CASSGQGAGEQYF. As DNA, the CDR3 is TGTGCCAGCAGTGGACAGGGGGCGGGTGAGCAGTACTTC.

This clone showed up just once. This rearrangement joins TRBV18 to TRBJ2-3; weak D call: TRBD1 (5 bases). Deletions cut 6 bases from V and 1 base from J, with 17 bases between. CDR1 is KGHSH and CDR2 is LQKENI in the germline V gene. CDR3 length: 16 amino acids. The CDR3 loop is CASSDQQVRGTDTQYF. In DNA, the CDR3 is TGTGCCAGCTCGGATCAACAGGTCCGGGGCACAGATACGCAGTATTTT.

V is TRBV3-1 (or the pseudogene TRBV3-2) and J is TRBJ1-1, with D possibly matching TRBD1 (6 bases). V dropped 1 base and J dropped 4 bases, with 13 bases sitting between them. Germline V gene data show CDR1 as LGHDT and CDR2 as YNNKEL (reference sequence). The CDR3 covers 15 residues. The CDR3 reads CASSQVSGAGTEAFF. The DNA for the CDR3 is TGTGCCAGCAGCCAAGTGTCAGGGGCTGGCACTGAAGCTTTCTTT.

The chain uses TRBV27 and TRBJ2-1; 8 nucleotides match TRBD2. The CDR3 is 15 amino acids. CDR1 is MNHEY and CDR2 is SMNVEV in the germline V gene (reference sequence). V lost 4 bases, J lost 8 bases, and 10 bases stayed unmatched. The CDR3 sequence: CASSSLGLEEDEQFF. The CDR3 DNA follows: TGTGCCAGCAGTTCCCTGGGACTAGAAGAGGATGAGCAGTTCTTC.

This clone was seen only once. The J gene is TRBJ1-5, the V gene TRBV15, with TRBD1 matching 7 bases. This CDR3 comprises 15 residues. The germline CDR1 and CDR2 sequences are LNHNV and YYDKDF (reference sequence). Unmatched junction bases numbered 10, after V lost 7 bases and J lost 4 bases. The CDR3 sequence: CATNQGDSPNQPQHF. The CDR3 DNA reads TGTGCCACCAACCAGGGGGACAGCCCTAATCAGCCCCAGCATTTT. The full variable domain, with the rest looked up from reference TRBV15 and TRBJ1-5, is DAMVIQNPRYQVTQFGKPVTLSCSQTLNHNVMYWYQQKSSQAPKLLFHYYDKDFNNEADTPDNFQSRRPNTSFCFLDIRSPGLGDTAMYLCATNQGDSPNQPQHFGDGTRLSIL.

In its sample, this clone was seen once. The chain employs TRBV5-1 and TRBJ1-1; no reliable D call. Germline CDR1 reads SGHRS; CDR2 reads YFSETQ. The CDR3 contains 14 residues. Trimming cost V 4 bases and J 0 bases, with 10 bases left between them. Here the CDR3 reads CASSPGPMNTEAFF. The CDR3 DNA reads TGCGCCAGCAGCCCAGGCCCCATGAACACTGAAGCTTTCTTT.

In DNA, the CDR3 is TGTGCCAGCAGCCGAGGGACAGGGGGAATTATCGGTGAAAAACTGTTTTTT. Protein sequence: CASSRGTGGIIGEKLFF. This chain joins TRBV3-1 (or the pseudogene TRBV3-2) and TRBJ1-4, with 11 bases aligning to TRBD1. Per germline, CDR1 LGHDT and CDR2 YNNKEL (reference sequence). The CDR3 consists of 17 residues. V shed 4 bases, J shed 7 bases, and the junction held 11 bases outside the gene matches.

This chain joins TRBV12-5 and TRBJ1-1; D gene unclear. The germline V gene encodes CDR1 LGHNT and CDR2 FRNRAP. The ends were cut back, 4 bases at V and 1 base at J, with 13 bases in the middle. This CDR3 region has 15 residues. The chain's CDR3 is CASGSRGGPNTEAFF. CDR3 DNA sequence: TGTGCTAGTGGTTCCCGGGGAGGACCGAACACTGAAGCTTTCTTT. Variable domain in full (rest from reference TRBV12-5 and TRBJ1-1): DARVTQTPRHKVTEMGQEVTMRCQPILGHNTVFWYRQTMMQGLELLAYFRNRAPLDDSGMPKDRFSAEMPDATLATLKIQPSEPRDSAVYFCASGSRGGPNTEAFFGQGTRLTVV.